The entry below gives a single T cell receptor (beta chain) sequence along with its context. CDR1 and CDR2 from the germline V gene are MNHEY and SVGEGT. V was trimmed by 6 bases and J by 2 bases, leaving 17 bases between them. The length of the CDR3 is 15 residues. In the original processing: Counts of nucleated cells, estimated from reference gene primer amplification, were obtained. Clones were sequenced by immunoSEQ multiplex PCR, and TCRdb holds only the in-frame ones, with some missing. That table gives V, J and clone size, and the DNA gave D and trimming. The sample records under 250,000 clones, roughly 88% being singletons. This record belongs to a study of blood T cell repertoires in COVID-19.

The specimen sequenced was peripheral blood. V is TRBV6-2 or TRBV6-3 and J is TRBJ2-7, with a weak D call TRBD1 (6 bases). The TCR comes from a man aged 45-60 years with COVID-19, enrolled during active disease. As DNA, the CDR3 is TGTGCCAGCAGCTGGGGGCCGGGGCGCACCTACGAGCAGTACTTC. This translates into CASSWGPGRTYEQYF.